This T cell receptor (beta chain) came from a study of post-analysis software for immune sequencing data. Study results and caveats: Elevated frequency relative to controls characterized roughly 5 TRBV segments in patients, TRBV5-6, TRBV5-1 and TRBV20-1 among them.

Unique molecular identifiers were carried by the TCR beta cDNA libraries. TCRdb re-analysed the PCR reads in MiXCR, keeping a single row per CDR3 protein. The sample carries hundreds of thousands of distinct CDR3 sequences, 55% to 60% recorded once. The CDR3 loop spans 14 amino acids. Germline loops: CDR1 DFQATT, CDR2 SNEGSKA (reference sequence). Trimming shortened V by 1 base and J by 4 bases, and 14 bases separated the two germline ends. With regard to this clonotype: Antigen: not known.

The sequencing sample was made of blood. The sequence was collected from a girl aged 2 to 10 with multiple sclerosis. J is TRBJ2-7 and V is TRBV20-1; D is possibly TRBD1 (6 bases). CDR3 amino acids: CSARVPRGGYEQYF. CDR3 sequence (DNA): TGCAGTGCTAGAGTCCCCAGGGGTGGTTACGAGCAGTACTTC.